Presented here are 20 T cell receptor beta chains from one specimen sequenced in a study of T cell responses to AZD1222 COVID-19 vaccine. Repertoires were generated with immunoSEQ multiplex PCR, while TCRdb's copy carries only in-frame clones and drops some. This table holds nearly 35,000 clones, around three quarters found once. This specimen was peripheral blood, taken 28 days after the second AZD1222 dose. These receptor sequences come from an adult who received the AZD1222 COVID-19 vaccine.

DNA for the CDR3: TGTGCCAGCAGTCCTCTCGGAGGAGGCAAAACTGAAGCTTTCTTT. This sequence encodes CASSPLGGGKTEAFF. The chain carries TRBV27 and TRBJ1-1, with D unresolved. Germline V CDR1 and CDR2: MNHEY, SMNVEV (reference sequence). V dropped 5 bases and J dropped 5 bases, with 18 bases sitting between them. This CDR3 is 15 amino acids long.

The rearrangement links TRBV6-2 or TRBV6-3 to TRBJ2-3; 10 bases are shared with TRBD1. CDR3 length: 15 amino acids. Germline trimming cut 6 bases from V and 1 base from J; bases unmatched to any gene: 4. Per germline, CDR1 MNHEY and CDR2 SVGEGT. The CDR3 loop is CASSSGTGGTDTQYF. CDR3 DNA: TGTGCCAGCAGCTCCGGGACAGGGGGCACAGATACGCAGTATTTT.

The CDR3 spells CASSQALAGGSSYNEQFF. The CDR3 bases are TGTGCCAGCAGCCAAGCTCTAGCGGGGGGCAGCTCCTACAATGAGCAGTTCTTC. The gene calls are TRBV3-1 (or the pseudogene TRBV3-2) and TRBJ2-1; 11 positions match TRBD2. Germline V gives CDR1 LGHDT, CDR2 YNNKEL (reference sequence). J gave up 0 bases and V 1 base, and 5 bases lay outside the gene matches. CDR3 length: 18 amino acids.

The chain uses TRBV18 and TRBJ1-1; maybe TRBD1 (6 bases). Germline assignment: CDR1 KGHSH and CDR2 LQKENI. V gave up 7 bases and J gave up 0 bases, with 15 bases separating them. The CDR3 spans 15 residues. As DNA, the CDR3 is TGTGCCAGCTGTTTTTCGGACAGCGTGAACACTGAAGCTTTCTTT. It translates to CASCFSDSVNTEAFF.

The rearrangement uses TRBV19 and TRBJ2-3; either TRBD1 or TRBD2 may supply D (5 bases each). The V end lost 8 bases, the J end lost 2 bases, and 17 bases lay between the germline ends. There are 15 residues in the CDR3. Germline V CDR1 and CDR2: LNHDA, SQIVND (reference sequence). CDR3 in DNA: TGTGCCAGTGGTCCCTCCGGGGCCGCCACAGATACGCAGTATTTT. Its translation is CASGPSGAATDTQYF.

CDR3 sequence reads: CASSVTGFGEQYV. As DNA, the CDR3 is TGTGCCAGCAGCGTGACAGGTTTTGGCGAGCAGTACGTC. This chain joins TRBV11-2 and TRBJ2-7; D is perhaps TRBD1 (6 bases). Germline CDR1 SGHAT, CDR2 FQNNGV. V was cut by 5 bases and J by 6 bases, with 14 bases left in between. This CDR3 has 13 amino acids.

This clone has a handful of counts. An end of the junction does not agree with germline; a read error may underlie this. This rearrangement joins TRBV7-2 to TRBJ2-4, with 11 bases that match TRBD2. CDR3 length: 16 amino acids. The germline V gene has CDR1 SGHTA and CDR2 FQGNSA. The CDR3: CASSLAGGIAKNIQYF. The DNA of the CDR3 is TGTGCCAGCAGTTTAGCGGGGGGGATAGCCAAAAACATTCAGTACTTC.

The V and J genes are TRBV5-6 and TRBJ2-2; D is ambiguous. CDR3 length equals 15 residues. V lost 0 bases, J lost 0 bases, and 6 bases lay in between. The germline V gene has CDR1 SGHDT and CDR2 YYEEEE. The CDR3, as DNA: TGTGCCAGCAGCTTGGACACGGCGAACACCGGGGAGCTGTTTTTT. Its protein product is CASSLDTANTGELFF.

The J gene is TRBJ1-2, the V gene TRBV29-1; D possibly corresponds to TRBD1 (5 bases). V gave up 5 bases and J gave up 4 bases, with 20 bases separating them. The CDR3 is 15 residues long. Germline CDR1 SQVTM, CDR2 ANQGSEA. The CDR3 loop is CSVKGGHEGIYGYTF. For the CDR3, the DNA is TGCAGCGTTAAGGGAGGACATGAGGGTATCTATGGCTACACCTTC.

In DNA form, the CDR3 reads TGCGCCAGCAGCCGAGCCGGGACTAGCGGGGGCCGGGAGGGAGATACGCAGTATTTT. It codes for CASSRAGTSGGREGDTQYF. V gene TRBV4-1 combines with J gene TRBJ2-3; 14 bases line up with TRBD2. The length of the CDR3 is 19 residues. CDR1 and CDR2 (germline): MGHRA, YSYEKL. Germline trimming cut 4 bases from V and 5 bases from J; bases unmatched to any gene: 14.

This chain links TRBV18 with TRBJ1-1; D is uncertain. V lost 0 bases and J 1 base, leaving 9 bases between the germline ends. The CDR3 extends over 15 amino acids. Germline-derived CDR1 and CDR2 are KGHSH and LQKENI. CDR3 loop: CASSPPATGNTEAFF. DNA for the CDR3: TGTGCCAGCTCACCACCAGCGACCGGGAACACTGAAGCTTTCTTT.

The J gene is TRBJ2-2, the V gene TRBV18, with D perhaps TRBD2 (5 bases). V gave up 2 bases and J gave up 1 base, with 11 bases separating them. The germline V gene has CDR1 KGHSH and CDR2 LQKENI. The CDR3 is made up of 16 amino acids. The CDR3 DNA reads as TGTGCCAGCTCACCAAATCCGGGATTGAACACCGGGGAGCTGTTTTTT. Translating it yields CASSPNPGLNTGELFF.

This chain connects TRBV19 to TRBJ1-2; D is unresolved. CDR3 size: 14 residues. V was trimmed by 7 bases and J by 4 bases, leaving 16 bases between them. The V gene's germline CDR1 is LNHDA and CDR2 SQIVND (reference sequence). The CDR3 bases are TGTGCCAGTAAGGACGGGAGCCTCCTCTATGGCTACACCTTC. Residues: CASKDGSLLYGYTF.

The chain joins TRBV3-1 (or the pseudogene TRBV3-2) to TRBJ2-3; 10 positions match TRBD2. V lost 2 bases to trimming and J lost 1 base; unmatched junction nucleotides: 3. The germline V gene encodes CDR1 LGHDT and CDR2 YNNKEL (reference sequence). The length of the CDR3 is 16 residues. Written as DNA, the CDR3 is TGTGCCAGCAGCCAACTAGCGGGAGCCGGCACAGATACGCAGTATTTT. Amino acid sequence: CASSQLAGAGTDTQYF.

V gene TRBV19 combines with J gene TRBJ2-1; the match to TRBD2 covers 12 bases. The CDR3 is 16 amino acids. V gave up 5 bases and J gave up 7 bases; unmatched junction bases: 9. The germline V gene encodes CDR1 LNHDA and CDR2 SQIVND (reference sequence). CDR3 sequence: CASSPLTSGSVNEQFF. The CDR3 DNA reads TGTGCCAGTAGTCCCCTGACTAGCGGGAGTGTAAATGAGCAGTTCTTC.

The V and J genes are TRBV7-9 and TRBJ1-5; D ambiguous. Trimming took 1 base from V and 5 from J, leaving 3 bases between them. This CDR3 comprises 12 residues. Germline V lookup: CDR1 SEHNR, CDR2 FQNEAQ (reference sequence). CDR3 loop: CASSLVDQPQHF. The CDR3 nucleotides are TGTGCCAGCAGCTTAGTCGATCAGCCCCAGCATTTT.

This chain links TRBV7-8 with TRBJ2-7; D may be TRBD1 (6 bases). The germline gives CDR1 SGHVS, CDR2 FQNEAQ. The CDR3 loop spans 14 amino acids. V dropped 5 bases and J dropped 2 bases, with 13 bases sitting between them. The CDR3 region is CASSKGVPTYEQYF. The CDR3 region has the DNA TGTGCCAGCAGCAAGGGGGTTCCTACCTACGAGCAGTACTTC.

The sample holds a few counts of this clone. This sequence joins TRBV6-4 and TRBJ2-6; D gene unclear. This CDR3 has 14 amino acids. With 3 bases removed from V and 2 bases from J, the gap between germline ends came to 5 bases. Per germline, CDR1 MRHNA and CDR2 SNTAGT. CDR3 DNA sequence: TGTGCCAGCAGTGATTCTCCTGGGGCCAACGTCCTGACTTTC. This sequence encodes CASSDSPGANVLTF.

This clone occurred a few times. The chain recombines TRBV3-1 (or the pseudogene TRBV3-2) with TRBJ1-2; weak D call: TRBD1 (5 bases). Germline V lookup: CDR1 LGHDT, CDR2 YNNKEL (reference sequence). This CDR3 has 12 amino acids. V was cut by 0 bases and J by 8 bases, with 7 bases left in between. The DNA of the CDR3 is TGTGCCAGCAGCCAAGATCCAGGGGGCTACACCTTC. Residues: CASSQDPGGYTF.

The V gene is TRBV11-1, the J gene TRBJ1-2; tentative D call: TRBD1 (6 bases). V was cut by 1 base and J by 6 bases, with 9 bases left in between. The CDR3 loop spans 13 amino acids. The V gene's germline CDR1 is SGHAT and CDR2 FQDESV (reference sequence). The CDR3 loop is CASSLGGRDGYTF. The CDR3 nucleotides are TGTGCCAGCAGCTTAGGGGGGCGTGATGGCTACACCTTC.